This T cell receptor (beta chain) was profiled in a study of Graves' ophthalmopathy and Graves' hyperthyroidism. Across the whole study: A follow-up of 18 months without ophthalmopathy meant that hyperthyroidism was stable. Overall study results and limits: Among expanded thyroid clonotypes above 0.001 frequency, most also occurred in blood.

About this clonotype itself: Its antigen is undetermined.

V lost 7 bases and J lost 3, with 12 bases in between. The CDR3 sequence is 13 residues long. Researchers took RNA transcripts and amplified TCR beta CDR3 regions from them. Scientists carried out first-round RT-PCR using HTBI primers and then a second-round multiplex PCR. TCRdb re-called the multiplex PCR reads with MiXCR, one entry per CDR3 protein. The table lists 900,000 to 1,200,000 distinct CDR3 sequences, 36% of them singletons. The sequence was obtained from an adult man with Graves' hyperthyroidism. Source material: peripheral blood or thyroid tissue (not recorded which). The rearrangement links TRBV12-3 or TRBV12-4 to TRBJ1-1; no clear D. CDR3 bases: TGTGCCAGCAAACCCCCGGGCCACACTGAAGCTTTCTTT. Protein sequence: CASKPPGHTEAFF.